This T cell receptor (beta chain) was identified during a study of CD8+CD57+ T cells in acquired aplastic anemia. Study summary: Quantities of DNA derived from sorted CD4+ and CD8+ cells averaged 3.2 ug.

Before being chosen for sequencing, patients had shown CD8+CD57+ cell expansion by flow cytometry. Therapy had not been given to patients before blood sampling. CDR1 is SNHLY, CDR2 FYNNEI, per germline. CDR3 length equals 12 residues. V lost 6 bases, J lost 10 bases, and 10 bases lay in between. TCR beta VDJ and CDR3 profiles were obtained from a genomic DNA template. TCRdb analysed the reads with MiXCR anew, one entry per CDR3 protein. The sample includes over 150,000 distinct CDR3 sequences, about 60% seen only once; the top ten take 40% to 50%. Details on this clonotype: Antigen: not known.

Study-wide points: Researchers report that around 31 CD8+ CDR3 sequences appeared in both patients and controls.

The TCR sequence derives from a human donor with aplastic anemia. The V call is TRBV2, the J call TRBJ1-6; maybe TRBD1 (5 bases). Sequencing input: sorted CD4+, CD8+, or CD8+CD57+ T cells (not recorded which) from PBMCs. This chain's CDR3 is CASSPQGSPLHF. CDR3 bases: TGTGCCAGCAGCCCCCAGGGCTCACCCCTCCACTTT. The whole variable domain, filled in from reference TRBV2 and TRBJ1-6, reads EPEVTQTPSHQVTQMGQEVILRCVPISNHLYFYWYRQILGQKVEFLVSFYNNEISEKSEIFDDQFSVERPDGSNFTLKIRSTKLEDSAMYFCASSPQGSPLHFGNGTRLTVT.